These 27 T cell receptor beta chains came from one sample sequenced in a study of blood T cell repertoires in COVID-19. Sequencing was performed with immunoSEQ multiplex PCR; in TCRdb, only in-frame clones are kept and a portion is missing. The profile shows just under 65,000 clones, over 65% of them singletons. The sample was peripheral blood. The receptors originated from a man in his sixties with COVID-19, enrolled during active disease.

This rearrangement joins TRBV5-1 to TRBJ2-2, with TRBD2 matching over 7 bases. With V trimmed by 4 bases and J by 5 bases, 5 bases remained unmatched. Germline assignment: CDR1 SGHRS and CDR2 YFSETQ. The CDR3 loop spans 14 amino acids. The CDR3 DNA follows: TGCGCCAGCAGCCGGGGAGGGGAAACCGGGGAGCTGTTTTTT. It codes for CASSRGGETGELFF.

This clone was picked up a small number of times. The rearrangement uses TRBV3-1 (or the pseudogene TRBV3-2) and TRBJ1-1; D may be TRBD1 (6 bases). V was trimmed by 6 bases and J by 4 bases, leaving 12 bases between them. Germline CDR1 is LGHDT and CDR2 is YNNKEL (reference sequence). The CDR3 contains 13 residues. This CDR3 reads CASSFGQFTEAFF. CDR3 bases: TGTGCCAGCAGTTTCGGACAGTTCACTGAAGCTTTCTTT.

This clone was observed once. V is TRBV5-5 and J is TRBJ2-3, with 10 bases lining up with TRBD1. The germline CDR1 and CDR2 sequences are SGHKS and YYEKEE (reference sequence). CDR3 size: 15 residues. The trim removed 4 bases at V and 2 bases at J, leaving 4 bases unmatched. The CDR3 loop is CASSPGTGVTDTQYF. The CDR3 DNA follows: TGTGCCAGCAGCCCCGGGACAGGGGTCACAGATACGCAGTATTTT.

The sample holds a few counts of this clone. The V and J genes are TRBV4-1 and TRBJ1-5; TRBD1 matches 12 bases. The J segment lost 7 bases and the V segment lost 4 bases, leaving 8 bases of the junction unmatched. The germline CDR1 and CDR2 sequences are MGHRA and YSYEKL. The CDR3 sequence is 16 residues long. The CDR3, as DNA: TGCGCCAGCAGCCCACCGGGACAGGGGGCCCGACAGCCCCAGCATTTT. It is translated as CASSPPGQGARQPQHF.

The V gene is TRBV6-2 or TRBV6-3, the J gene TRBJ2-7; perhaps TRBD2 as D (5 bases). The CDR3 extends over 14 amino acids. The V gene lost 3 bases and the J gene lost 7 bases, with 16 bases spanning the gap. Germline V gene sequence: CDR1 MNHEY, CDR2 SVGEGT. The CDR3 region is CASSYRVDYGEQYF. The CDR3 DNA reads TGTGCCAGCAGTTATAGAGTAGACTACGGTGAGCAGTACTTC.

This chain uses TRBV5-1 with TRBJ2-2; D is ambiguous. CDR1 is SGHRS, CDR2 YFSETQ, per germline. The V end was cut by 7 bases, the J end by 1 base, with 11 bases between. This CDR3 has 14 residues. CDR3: CASGPGLNTGELFF. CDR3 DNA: TGCGCCAGCGGCCCTGGGCTGAACACCGGGGAGCTGTTTTTT.

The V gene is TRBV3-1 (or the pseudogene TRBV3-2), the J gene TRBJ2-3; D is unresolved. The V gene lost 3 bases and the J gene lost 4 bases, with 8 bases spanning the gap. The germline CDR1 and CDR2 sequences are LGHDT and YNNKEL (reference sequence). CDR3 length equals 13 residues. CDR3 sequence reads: CASSQRSADTQYF. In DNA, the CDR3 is TGTGCCAGCAGCCAGAGGAGCGCAGATACGCAGTATTTT.

Here the CDR3 DNA reads TGCGCCAGCAGCTTAATAAAGGGCCAGGGTGAGCAGTTCTTC. This sequence encodes CASSLIKGQGEQFF. This chain connects TRBV5-1 to TRBJ2-1; TRBD1 might be the D (5 bases). The V gene's germline CDR1 is SGHRS and CDR2 YFSETQ. V lost 2 bases, J lost 9 bases, and 15 bases lay in between. The CDR3 is 14 residues long.

CDR3 protein: CASSSVATGDYGYTF. CDR3 DNA sequence: TGTGCCAGCAGCTCGGTCGCGACAGGGGACTATGGCTACACCTTC. This chain uses TRBV5-6 with TRBJ1-2, with 8 bases fitting TRBD1. CDR3 size: 15 residues. Germline loops: CDR1 SGHDT, CDR2 YYEEEE. Trimming cost V 3 bases and J 3 bases; bases outside gene matches: 7.

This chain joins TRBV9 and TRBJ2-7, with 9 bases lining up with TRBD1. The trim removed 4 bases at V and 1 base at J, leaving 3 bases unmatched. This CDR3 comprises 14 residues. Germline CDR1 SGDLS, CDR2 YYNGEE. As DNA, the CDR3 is TGTGCCAGCAGCTCCGGACAGGGGTCCTACGAGCAGTACTTC. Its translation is CASSSGQGSYEQYF.

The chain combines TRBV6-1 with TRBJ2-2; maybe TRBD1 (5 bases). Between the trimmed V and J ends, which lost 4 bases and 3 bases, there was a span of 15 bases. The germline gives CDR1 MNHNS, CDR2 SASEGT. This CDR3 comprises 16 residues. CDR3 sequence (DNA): TGTGCCAGCAGTGTGGTTAGGACATCCCACACCGGGGAGCTGTTTTTT. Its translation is CASSVVRTSHTGELFF.

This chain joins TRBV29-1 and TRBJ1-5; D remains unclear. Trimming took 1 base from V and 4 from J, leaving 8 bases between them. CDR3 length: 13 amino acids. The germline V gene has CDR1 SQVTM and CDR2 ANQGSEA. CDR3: CSVEGHGNQPQHF. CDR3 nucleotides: TGCAGCGTTGAAGGTCACGGGAATCAGCCCCAGCATTTT.

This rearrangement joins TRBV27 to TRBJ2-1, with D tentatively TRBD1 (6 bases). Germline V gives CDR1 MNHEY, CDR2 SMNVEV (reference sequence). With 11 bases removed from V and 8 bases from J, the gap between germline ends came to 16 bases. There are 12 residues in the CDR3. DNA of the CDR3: TGTGCCGGGGGCCTTGATGGAGATGAGCAGTTCTTC. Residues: CAGGLDGDEQFF.

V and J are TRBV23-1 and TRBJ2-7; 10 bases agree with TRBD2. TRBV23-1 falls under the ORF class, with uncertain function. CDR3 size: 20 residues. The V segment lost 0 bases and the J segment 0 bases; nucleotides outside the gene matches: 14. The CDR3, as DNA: TGCGCCAGCAGTCAATCGGGAGGCAGGGGATCTAGCGGGAGCTCCTACGAGCAGTACTTC. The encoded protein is CASSQSGGRGSSGSSYEQYF.

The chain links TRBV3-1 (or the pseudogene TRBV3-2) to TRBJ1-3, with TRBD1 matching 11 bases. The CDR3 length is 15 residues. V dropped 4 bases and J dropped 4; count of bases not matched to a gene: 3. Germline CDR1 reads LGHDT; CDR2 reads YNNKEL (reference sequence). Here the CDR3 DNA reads TGTGCCAGCAGCCCTGGGACAGGGGGAGGAAACACCATATATTTT. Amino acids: CASSPGTGGGNTIYF.

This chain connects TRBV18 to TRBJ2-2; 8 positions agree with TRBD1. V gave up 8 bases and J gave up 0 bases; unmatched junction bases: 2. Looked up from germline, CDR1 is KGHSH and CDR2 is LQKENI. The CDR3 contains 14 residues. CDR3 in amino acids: CASEQGANTGELFF. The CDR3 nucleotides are TGTGCCAGCGAACAGGGGGCGAACACCGGGGAGCTGTTTTTT.

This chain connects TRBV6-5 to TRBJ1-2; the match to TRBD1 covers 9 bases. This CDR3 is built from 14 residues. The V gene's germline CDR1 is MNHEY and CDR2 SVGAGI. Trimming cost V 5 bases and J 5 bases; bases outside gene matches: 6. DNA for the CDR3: TGTGCCAGCAGTAGTTACAGGGGGCAATATGGCTACACCTTC. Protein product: CASSSYRGQYGYTF.

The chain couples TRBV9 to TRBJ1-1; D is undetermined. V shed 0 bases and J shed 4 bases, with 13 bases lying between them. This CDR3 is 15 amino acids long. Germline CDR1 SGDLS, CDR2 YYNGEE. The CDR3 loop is CASSVGPHRGTEAFF. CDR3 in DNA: TGTGCCAGCAGCGTAGGGCCCCACCGAGGCACTGAAGCTTTCTTT. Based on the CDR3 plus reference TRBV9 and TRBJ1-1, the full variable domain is DSGVTQTPKHLITATGQRVTLRCSPRSGDLSVYWYQQSLDQGLQFLIQYYNGEERAKGNILERFSAQQFPDLHSELNLSSLELGDSALYFCASSVGPHRGTEAFFGQGTRLTVV.

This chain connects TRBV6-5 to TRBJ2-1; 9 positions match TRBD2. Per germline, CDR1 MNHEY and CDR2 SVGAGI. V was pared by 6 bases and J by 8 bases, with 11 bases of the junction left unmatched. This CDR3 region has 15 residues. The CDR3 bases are TGTGCCAGCAGCCCCACTAGCGGGTATCGGGATGAGCAGTTCTTC. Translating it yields CASSPTSGYRDEQFF.

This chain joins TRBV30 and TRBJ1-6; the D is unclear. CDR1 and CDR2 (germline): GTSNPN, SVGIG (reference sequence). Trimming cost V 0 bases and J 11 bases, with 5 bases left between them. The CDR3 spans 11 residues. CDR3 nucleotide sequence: TGTGCCTGGAGTGTAGAGACACCCCTCCACTTT. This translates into CAWSVETPLHF.

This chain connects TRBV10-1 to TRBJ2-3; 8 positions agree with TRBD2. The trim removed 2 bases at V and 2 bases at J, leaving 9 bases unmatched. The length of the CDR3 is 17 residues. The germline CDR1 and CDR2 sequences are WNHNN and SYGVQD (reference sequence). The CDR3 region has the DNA TGCGCCAGCAGTGAGGGGCCAGCTAGCGGGTTCACAGATACGCAGTATTTT. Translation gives CASSEGPASGFTDTQYF.

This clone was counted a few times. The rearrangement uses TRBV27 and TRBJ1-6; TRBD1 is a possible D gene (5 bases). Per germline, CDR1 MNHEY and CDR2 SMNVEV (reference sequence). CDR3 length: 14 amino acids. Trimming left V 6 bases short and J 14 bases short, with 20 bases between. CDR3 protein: CASRVTVRSSSLHF. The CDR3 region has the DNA TGTGCCAGCAGGGTGACAGTCCGTTCGAGTTCCCTCCACTTT.

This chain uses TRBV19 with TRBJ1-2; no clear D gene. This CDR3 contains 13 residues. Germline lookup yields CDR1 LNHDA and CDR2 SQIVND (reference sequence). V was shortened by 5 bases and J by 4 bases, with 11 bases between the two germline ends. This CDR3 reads CASSLAGSYGYTF. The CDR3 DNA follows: TGTGCCAGTAGTCTAGCAGGCAGCTATGGCTACACCTTC.

CDR3 loop: CASSFEVFNSPLHF. In nucleotides, the CDR3 is TGTGCCAGCAGCTTTGAGGTCTTTAATTCACCCCTCCACTTT. The chain is built from TRBV5-5 and TRBJ1-6; D unresolved. Trimming took 2 bases from V and 6 from J, leaving 9 bases between them. This CDR3 is 14 amino acids long. CDR1 is SGHKS and CDR2 is YYEKEE in the germline V gene (reference sequence).

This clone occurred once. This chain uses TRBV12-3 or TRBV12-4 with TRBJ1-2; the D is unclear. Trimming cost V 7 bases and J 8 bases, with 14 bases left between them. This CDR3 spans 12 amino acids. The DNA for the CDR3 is TGTGCCAGCACCGAGGACTTGAGAGGCTACACCTTC. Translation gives CASTEDLRGYTF.

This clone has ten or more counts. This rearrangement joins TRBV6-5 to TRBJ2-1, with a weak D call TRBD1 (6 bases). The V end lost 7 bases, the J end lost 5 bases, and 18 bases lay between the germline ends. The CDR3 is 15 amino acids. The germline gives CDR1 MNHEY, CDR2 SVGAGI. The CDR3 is CASTIVGTTNNEQFF. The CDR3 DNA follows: TGTGCCAGCACTATTGTCGGGACAACAAACAATGAGCAGTTCTTC.

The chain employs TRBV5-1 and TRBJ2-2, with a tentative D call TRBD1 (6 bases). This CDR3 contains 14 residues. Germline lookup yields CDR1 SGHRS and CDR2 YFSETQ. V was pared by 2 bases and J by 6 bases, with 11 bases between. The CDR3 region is CASSFGTLSGELFF. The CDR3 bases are TGCGCCAGCAGCTTTGGGACACTCTCCGGGGAGCTGTTTTTT.